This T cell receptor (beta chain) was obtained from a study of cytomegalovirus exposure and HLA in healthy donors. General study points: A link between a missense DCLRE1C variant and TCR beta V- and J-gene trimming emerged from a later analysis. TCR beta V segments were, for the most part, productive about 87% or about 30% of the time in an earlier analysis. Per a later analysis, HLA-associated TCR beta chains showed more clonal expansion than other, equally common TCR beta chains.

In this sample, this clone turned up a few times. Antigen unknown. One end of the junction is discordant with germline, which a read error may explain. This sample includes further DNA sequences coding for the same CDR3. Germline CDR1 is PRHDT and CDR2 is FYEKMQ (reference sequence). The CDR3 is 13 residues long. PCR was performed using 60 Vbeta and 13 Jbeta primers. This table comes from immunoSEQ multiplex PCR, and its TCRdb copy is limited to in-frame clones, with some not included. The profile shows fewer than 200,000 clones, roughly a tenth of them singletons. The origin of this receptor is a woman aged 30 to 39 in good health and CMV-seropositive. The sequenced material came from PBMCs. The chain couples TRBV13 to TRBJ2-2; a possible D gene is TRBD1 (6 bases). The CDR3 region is CASRGQDTGELFF. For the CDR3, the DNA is TGTGCCAGCAGGGGACAAGACACCGGGGAACTGTTTTTT.